A selection of T cell receptor beta chains follows, all from one sample in a study of shared clonotypes between healthy human individuals. TCRdb's copy holds only in-frame clones and misses some; the assay was immunoSEQ multiplex PCR. The table lists roughly 1.4 million clones, approximately 98.5% of them singletons, with approximately 0.38% in the top ten. The sequencing input was naive CD4+ T cells sorted from blood. These receptors were taken from a man aged 25-45 years in good health. CDR3s include the opening cysteine and the closing phenylalanine or tryptophan. D genes are given only for firm matches. A clone size is listed for some rows: how often the clone was seen (once, few, many), or a class if it is expanded.

- | - | TRBJ1-2 | TRBV7-9 | TGTGCCAGCAGCTTAGCCAGGGTCGGCGGCTACACCTTC | CASSLARVGGYTF
- | TRBD1 | TRBJ2-2 | TRBV5-1 | TGCGCCAGCAGCTTGGACCCCGGACAGGGATACACCGGGGAGCTGTTTTTT | CASSLDPGQGYTGELFF
- | - | TRBJ2-2 | TRBV18 | TGTGCCAGCGCACAGGACCCAAACACCGGGGAGCTGTTTTTT | CASAQDPNTGELFF
- | - | TRBJ2-2 | TRBV6-6 | TGTGCCAGCAGGCGCACAGGGGAGGGCGGGGAGCTGTTTTTT | CASRRTGEGGELFF
- | TRBD2 | TRBJ2-7 | TRBV28 | TGTGCCAGCAGTCCCTGGACTAGCGGGAGTTCCTACGAGCAGTACTTC | CASSPWTSGSSYEQYF
- | - | TRBJ1-3 | TRBV5-1 | TGCGCCAGCAGCTTGTCAGGGCCTGGAAACACCATATATTTT | CASSLSGPGNTIYF
- | - | TRBJ2-1 | TRBV7-9 | TGTGCCAGCAGCTTAGGACGGGCTTACCAGGGAGACGAGCAGTTCTTC | CASSLGRAYQGDEQFF
- | - | TRBJ2-7 | TRBV28 | TGTGCCAGCAGTACCCCCGTGGGACCGCCCCCCTACGAGCAGTACTTC | CASSTPVGPPPYEQYF
- | - | TRBJ2-1 | TRBV5-4 | TGTGCCAGCAGTAATACAGGGGGGGACAATGAGCAGTTCTTC | CASSNTGGDNEQFF
- | - | TRBJ2-7 | TRBV4-1 | TGCGCCAGCAGCCAAGATAAAGGAATCTGGCAGTACTTC | CASSQDKGIWQYF
once | TRBD1 | TRBJ1-2 | TRBV5-1 | TGCGCCAGCAGCCCACTTAATACAGGGGGTTCAACGTATGGCTACACCTTC | CASSPLNTGGSTYGYTF
- | - | TRBJ1-2 | TRBV6-1 | TGTGCCAGCAGTGAAATCCCAGGGGATCGGGGCTACACCTTC | CASSEIPGDRGYTF
- | - | TRBJ1-2 | TRBV6-5 | TGTGCCAGCAGTTACTCACGGGGAAACTATGGCTACACCTTC | CASSYSRGNYGYTF
- | - | TRBJ2-7 | TRBV7-7 | TGTGCTAGCAGCGCTGGACAGTCGGATCGGCAGTACTTC | CASSAGQSDRQYF
once | - | TRBJ2-3 | TRBV13 | TGTGCCAGCAGCCACCTCGCGGGAGATACGCAGTATTTT | CASSHLAGDTQYF
- | - | TRBJ2-1 | TRBV11-2 | TGTGCCAGCAGACCCCGGGTGGGGGGAAACAGGGGTAATGAGCAGTTCTTC | CASRPRVGGNRGNEQFF